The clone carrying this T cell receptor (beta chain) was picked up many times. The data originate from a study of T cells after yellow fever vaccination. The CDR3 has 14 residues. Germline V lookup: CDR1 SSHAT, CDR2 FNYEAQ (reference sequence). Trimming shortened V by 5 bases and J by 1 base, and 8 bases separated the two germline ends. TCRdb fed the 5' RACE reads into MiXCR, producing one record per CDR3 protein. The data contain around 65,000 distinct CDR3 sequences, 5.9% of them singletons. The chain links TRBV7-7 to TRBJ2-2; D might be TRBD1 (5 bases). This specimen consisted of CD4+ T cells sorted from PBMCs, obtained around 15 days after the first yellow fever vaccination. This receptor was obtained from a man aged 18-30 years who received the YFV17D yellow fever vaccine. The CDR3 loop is CASSLTENTGELFF. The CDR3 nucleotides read TGTGCCAGCAGCCTGACAGAGAACACCGGGGAGCTGTTTTTT.